This entry lists 22 T cell receptor beta chains sequenced from one sample in a study of regulatory T cells in long-lasting Graves disease. TCR beta libraries were built with iRepertoire HTBI primers and Arm-PCR of CDR3 regions. MiXCR, applied by TCRdb to the multiplex PCR reads, yields one record per CDR3 protein. Of about 530,000 distinct CDR3 sequences listed, about 16% are singletons. Time point indicated: newly diagnosed GD, antithyroid drugs for less than 3 months. RNA from PBMCs was the source of the TCR library. These same records also appear under a second study, on T cells in Graves' hyperthyroidism and ophthalmopathy.

The starting material was peripheral blood mononuclear cells (PBMCs), obtained at new diagnosis, from a patient treated with antithyroid drugs. The receptors shown here come from a woman aged 35 to 59 with Graves disease.

The sample holds many counts of this clonotype. The genes are TRBV9 and TRBJ2-5; either TRBD1 or TRBD2 may supply D (5 bases each). CDR3 length equals 13 residues. Per germline, CDR1 SGDLS and CDR2 YYNGEE. V was shortened by 4 bases and J by 4 bases, with 11 bases between the two germline ends. The CDR3 coding sequence is TGTGCCAGCAGCCCCCTTGGGGGAGAGACCCAGTACTTC. Its translation: CASSPLGGETQYF.

This clonotype came up many times. The chain links TRBV2 to TRBJ1-1; D uncertain. The V end lost 5 bases, the J end lost 4 bases, and 17 bases lay between the germline ends. In germline, CDR1 is SNHLY, CDR2 FYNNEI. The CDR3 totals 15 residues. The DNA for the CDR3 is TGTGCCAGCAGTCCAAGACTCTCACGGGCCACTGAAGCTTTCTTT. Protein: CASSPRLSRATEAFF. Based on the CDR3 plus reference TRBV2 and TRBJ1-1, the full variable domain is EPEVTQTPSHQVTQMGQEVILRCVPISNHLYFYWYRQILGQKVEFLVSFYNNEISEKSEIFDDQFSVERPDGSNFTLKIRSTKLEDSAMYFCASSPRLSRATEAFFGQGTRLTVV.

This clonotype was observed many times. This chain connects TRBV6-2 or TRBV6-3 to TRBJ1-1; 7 bases agree with TRBD1. J was trimmed by 5 bases and V by 5 bases; bases with no gene match: 8. CDR1 is MNHEY and CDR2 is SVGEGT in the germline V gene. The CDR3 totals 14 residues. The CDR3 protein is CASSALTGHTEAFF. CDR3 in DNA: TGTGCCAGCAGTGCACTGACAGGGCATACTGAAGCTTTCTTT.

This clonotype has just a few counts. A much larger clone sits a single nucleotide away, making a read error possible. The rearrangement uses TRBV20-1 and TRBJ1-1; D is unresolved. From germline, CDR1 is DFQATT and CDR2 SNEGSKA (reference sequence). This CDR3 spans 14 amino acids. V was pared by 5 bases and J by 1 base, with 14 bases between. Written as DNA, the CDR3 is TGCAGTGCTCCTCGAGAGGGAAGGAACACTGAAGCTTTCTTT. Translation gives CSAPREGRNTEAFF.

The sample holds many counts of this clonotype. V and J are TRBV7-9 and TRBJ2-3; TRBD2 is a possible D gene (7 bases). Trimming took off 0 bases at V and 0 bases at J, with 13 bases between the two ends. From germline, CDR1 is SEHNR and CDR2 FQNEAQ (reference sequence). The CDR3 runs 17 residues. The CDR3 sequence: CASSLAGGGHSTDTQYF. The CDR3 DNA sequence: TGTGCCAGCAGCTTAGCGGGGGGGGGGCACAGCACAGATACGCAGTATTTT.

V gene TRBV6-1 combines with J gene TRBJ2-1; no reliable D call. The CDR3 length is 10 residues. In germline, CDR1 is MNHNS, CDR2 SASEGT. Trimming stripped 10 bases from V and 9 bases from J, with 10 bases between. CDR3 in DNA: TGTGCCAACCCTATGGGTGAGCAGTTCTTC. Residues: CANPMGEQFF.

This clonotype was observed many times. This chain links TRBV3-1 with TRBJ1-1; D is perhaps TRBD1 (5 bases). V lost 4 bases, J lost 4 bases, and 13 bases lay in between. CDR1 is LGHDT and CDR2 is YNNKEL in the germline V gene (reference sequence). This CDR3 region has 14 residues. CDR3 protein: CASSPGTGATEAFF. As DNA, the CDR3 is TGTGCCAGCAGCCCCGGGACCGGAGCCACTGAAGCTTTCTTT.

There are a few counts of this clonotype. The chain carries TRBV20-1 and TRBJ2-1; no clear D gene. Germline loops: CDR1 DFQATT, CDR2 SNEGSKA (reference sequence). Trimming took 3 bases from V and 3 from J, leaving 12 bases between them. This CDR3 has 14 amino acids. The CDR3 loop is CSASQESLYNEQFF. DNA of the CDR3: TGCAGTGCTAGCCAAGAGAGTCTCTACAATGAGCAGTTCTTC.

This clonotype has ten or more counts. The J gene is TRBJ1-6, the V gene TRBV3-1, with TRBD1 identical over 7 bases. Germline trimming cut 4 bases from V and 6 bases from J; bases unmatched to any gene: 3. The CDR3 is 14 residues long. Germline V gene lookup returns CDR1 LGHDT and CDR2 YNNKEL (reference sequence). The DNA of the CDR3 is TGTGCCAGCAGCCTGGGACAGTTTAATTCACCCCTCCACTTT. It specifies CASSLGQFNSPLHF.

This clonotype was counted many times. CDR3 nucleotide sequence: TGTGCCAGCAGCTCTTCCGGGACAGGCAATCAGCCCCAGCATTTT. Encoded protein: CASSSSGTGNQPQHF. The V and J genes are TRBV7-2 and TRBJ1-5; 7 bases are shared with TRBD1. In germline, CDR1 is SGHTA, CDR2 FQGNSA. The CDR3 covers 15 residues. The V gene end was trimmed by 4 bases and the J gene end by 2 bases; junction bases not matched to a gene: 5.

The rearrangement uses TRBV20-1 and TRBJ1-5, with 8 bases that match TRBD1. Per the germline V gene, CDR1 is DFQATT and CDR2 is SNEGSKA (reference sequence). J gave up 6 bases and V 6 bases, and 7 bases lay outside the gene matches. The CDR3 is 13 amino acids. The CDR3 region is CSAPGGQGQPQHF. The CDR3 nucleotides are TGCAGTGCCCCAGGGGGCCAAGGTCAGCCCCAGCATTTT.

In its sample, this clonotype was seen a few times. The chain couples TRBV3-1 to TRBJ1-2; no definite D call. Deletions cut 0 bases from V and 8 bases from J, with 13 bases between. This CDR3 spans 14 amino acids. Looked up from germline, CDR1 is LGHDT and CDR2 is YNNKEL (reference sequence). CDR3 sequence (DNA): TGTGCCAGCAGCCAAGAAGGCAACATGAGGGGCTACACCTTC. It yields the protein CASSQEGNMRGYTF.

This clonotype was seen more than once but under ten times. The rearrangement joins TRBV19 to TRBJ2-7, with 11 bases fitting TRBD2. CDR1 LNHDA and CDR2 SQIVND come from the germline V gene (reference sequence). The CDR3 runs to 15 residues. The ends lost 6 bases at V and 0 bases at J; junction bases unmatched: 4. The DNA of the CDR3 is TGTGCCAGTAGATCTAGCGGGGGGTTCTCCTACGAGCAGTACTTC. Translating gives CASRSSGGFSYEQYF.

This chain uses TRBV12-3 or TRBV12-4 with TRBJ1-2; D might be TRBD1 (6 bases). V was pared by 6 bases and J by 6 bases, with 14 bases between. The CDR3 is made up of 13 amino acids. The CDR3 sequence: CASSPTGWDGYTF. The DNA of the CDR3 is TGTGCCAGCAGCCCTACAGGGTGGGATGGCTACACCTTC.

The chain recombines TRBV6-6 with TRBJ2-1, with D possibly being TRBD2 (5 bases). The CDR3 loop spans 14 amino acids. CDR1 is MNHNY, CDR2 SVGAGI, per germline (reference sequence). Between the trimmed V and J ends, which lost 0 bases and 6 bases, there was a span of 9 bases. The CDR3 bases are TGTGCCAGCAGTTACTCGATAGGAGGCAATGAGCAGTTCTTC. Protein sequence: CASSYSIGGNEQFF.

This clonotype has at least ten counts. The chain recombines TRBV20-1 with TRBJ2-5; TRBD2 aligns across 7 bases. The V and J ends lost 3 bases and 5 bases, in that order; junction bases with no gene match: 6. The CDR3 length is 13 residues. Germline V lookup: CDR1 DFQATT, CDR2 SNEGSKA (reference sequence). In nucleotides, the CDR3 is TGCAGTGCTAGTGCGGGAGCGGGGGAGACCCAGTACTTC. Amino acids: CSASAGAGETQYF.

This clonotype was seen many times. V is TRBV3-1 and J is TRBJ1-4; possibly TRBD1 for D (5 bases). The V gene lost 1 base and the J gene lost 2 bases, with 11 bases spanning the gap. Germline values: CDR1 LGHDT, CDR2 YNNKEL (reference sequence). This CDR3 has 16 residues. CDR3 sequence (DNA): TGTGCCAGCAGCCAAGCCGGGGCAGACACTAATGAAAAACTGTTTTTT. This translates into CASSQAGADTNEKLFF.

As concerns this clonotype: This may come from a read error, since a much larger clone is one base off. The conserved phenylalanine or tryptophan normally closing the CDR3 is absent here, so this likely arose from a read error. This chain links TRBV10-3 with TRBJ1-2; unclear D gene. The CDR3 is 12 amino acids. Germline-derived CDR1 and CDR2 are ENHRY and SYGVKD. The ends were cut back, 5 bases at V and 2 bases at J, with 6 bases in the middle. The CDR3 reads CAISNENYGYTY. The CDR3 nucleotides read TGTGCCATCAGTAACGAAAACTATGGCTACACCTAC.

At least ten counts were recorded for this clonotype. The chain recombines TRBV29-1 with TRBJ1-1; no clear D. V was clipped by 1 base and J by 0 bases, with 12 bases between them. The CDR3 sequence is 15 residues long. Germline assignment: CDR1 SQVTM and CDR2 ANQGSEA. DNA of the CDR3: TGCAGCGTTGAAGTCTATAGAGCTATGAACACTGAAGCTTTCTTT. Its protein product is CSVEVYRAMNTEAFF.

This clonotype was recorded at least ten times. V and J are TRBV28 and TRBJ2-1, with 9 nucleotides matching TRBD1. V shed 5 bases and J 5 bases; nucleotides not matched to a gene: 7. CDR1 is MDHEN, CDR2 SYDVKM, per germline. This CDR3 spans 15 amino acids. CDR3 sequence reads: CASSPGTGMHNEQFF. CDR3 bases: TGTGCCAGCAGTCCCGGGACAGGGATGCACAATGAGCAGTTCTTC.

J is TRBJ1-5 and V is TRBV4-1; D not certain. Trimming shortened V by 1 base and J by 5 bases, and 18 bases separated the two germline ends. Germline V CDR1 and CDR2: MGHRA, YSYEKL. The CDR3 runs to 17 residues. Here the CDR3 reads CASSQGPSEGQYQPQHF. In DNA form, the CDR3 reads TGCGCCAGCAGCCAAGGACCCTCCGAGGGCCAATATCAGCCCCAGCATTTT.

This clonotype was counted between two and nine times. The rearrangement joins TRBV7-2 to TRBJ2-3; D is undetermined. Germline V gene data show CDR1 as SGHTA and CDR2 as FQGNSA. V shed 2 bases and J shed 2 bases, with 14 bases lying between them. The CDR3 runs 16 residues. CDR3 nucleotides: TGTGCCAGCAGCTTACGCCCAGGAACGTCCACAGATACGCAGTATTTT. Translating it yields CASSLRPGTSTDTQYF.